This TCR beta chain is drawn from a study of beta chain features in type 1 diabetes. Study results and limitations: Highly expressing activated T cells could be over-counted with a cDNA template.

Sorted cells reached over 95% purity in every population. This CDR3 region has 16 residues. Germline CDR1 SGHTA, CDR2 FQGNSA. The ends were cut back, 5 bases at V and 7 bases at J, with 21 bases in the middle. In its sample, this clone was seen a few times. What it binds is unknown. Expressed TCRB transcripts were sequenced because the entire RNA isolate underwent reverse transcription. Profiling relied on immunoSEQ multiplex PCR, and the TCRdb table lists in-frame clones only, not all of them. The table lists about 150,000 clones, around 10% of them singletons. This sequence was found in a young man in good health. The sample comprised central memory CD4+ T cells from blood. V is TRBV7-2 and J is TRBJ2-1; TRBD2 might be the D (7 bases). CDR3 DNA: TGTGCCAGCAGCGACCCCCCGGGGGGCGCTCGGAATGAGCAGTTCTTC. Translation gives CASSDPPGGARNEQFF.